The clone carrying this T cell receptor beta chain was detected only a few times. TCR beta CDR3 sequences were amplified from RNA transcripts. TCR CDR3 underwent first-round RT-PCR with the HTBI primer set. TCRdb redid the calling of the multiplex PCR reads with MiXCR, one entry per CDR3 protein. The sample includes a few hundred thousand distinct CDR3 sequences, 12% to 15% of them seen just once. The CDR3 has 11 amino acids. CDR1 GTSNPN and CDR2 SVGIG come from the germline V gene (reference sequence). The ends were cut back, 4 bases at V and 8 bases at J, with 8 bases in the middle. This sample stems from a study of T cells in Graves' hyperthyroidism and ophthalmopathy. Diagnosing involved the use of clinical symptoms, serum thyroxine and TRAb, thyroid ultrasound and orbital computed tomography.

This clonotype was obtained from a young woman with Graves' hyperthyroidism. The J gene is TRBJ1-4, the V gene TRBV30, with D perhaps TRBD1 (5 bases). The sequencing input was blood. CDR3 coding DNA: TGTGCCTGGAACACAGGAGAAAAACTGTTTTTT. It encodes CAWNTGEKLFF. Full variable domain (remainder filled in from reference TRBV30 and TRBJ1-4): SQTIHQWPATLVQPVGSPLSLECTVEGTSNPNLYWYRQAAGRGLQLLFYSVGIGQISSEVPQNLSASRPQDRQFILSSKKLLLSDSGFYLCAWNTGEKLFFGSGTQLSVL.